These 14 T cell receptor beta chains were sequenced from one sample in a study of T-cell memory formation after mild COVID-19. TCRdb re-called the 5' RACE reads with MiXCR, one entry per CDR3 protein. The table lists about 390,000 distinct CDR3 sequences, approximately 15% of them singletons, with 20% to 25% in the top ten. The sample taken for sequencing was PBMCs or a T cell subset sorted from them (not recorded which). The receptors derive from a man between 18 and 29 years old who had mild COVID-19 (a few samples of this study predate the infection). Cell type and time point are not known.

This clonotype was seen only a few times. The chain is built from TRBV6-5 and TRBJ2-1, with D uncertain. Per the germline V gene, CDR1 is MNHEY and CDR2 is SVGAGI. There are 15 residues in the CDR3. V lost 2 bases to trimming and J lost 2 bases, with 10 bases between them. CDR3 region: CASSYGPTAYNEQFF. The CDR3 bases are TGTGCCAGCAGTTACGGCCCAACGGCCTACAATGAGCAGTTCTTC.

This clonotype was counted only a few times. The chain combines TRBV28 with TRBJ1-5, with a weak D call TRBD1 (5 bases). Per germline, CDR1 MDHEN and CDR2 SYDVKM. The CDR3 totals 12 residues. V lost 4 bases and J lost 7, with 8 bases in between. CDR3 loop: CASSWGVQPQHF. The CDR3 region has the DNA TGTGCCAGCAGTTGGGGGGTCCAGCCCCAGCATTTT.

The V and J genes are TRBV20-1 and TRBJ1-6; D is uncertain. Looked up from germline, CDR1 is DFQATT and CDR2 is SNEGSKA (reference sequence). Deletions cut 5 bases from V and 7 bases from J, with 15 bases between. The CDR3 has 14 amino acids. The CDR3 here is CSAPPAAGNSPLHF. In nucleotides, the CDR3 is TGCAGTGCTCCGCCCGCGGCGGGGAATTCACCCCTCCACTTT.

In this sample, this clonotype turned up a few times. The V and J genes are TRBV3-1 and TRBJ2-7; D is perhaps TRBD2 (5 bases). The V end was cut by 4 bases, the J end by 2 bases, with 12 bases between. The germline V gene has CDR1 LGHDT and CDR2 YNNKEL (reference sequence). The CDR3 contains 14 residues. The CDR3 sequence is CASSRTTIAYEQYF. DNA of the CDR3: TGTGCCAGCAGCCGCACGACTATAGCCTACGAGCAGTACTTC.

This clonotype was counted between two and nine times. The chain carries TRBV24-1 and TRBJ2-3, with D tentatively TRBD1 (6 bases). The germline gives CDR1 KGHDR, CDR2 SFDVKD. V was trimmed by 4 bases and J by 3 bases, leaving 19 bases between them. The CDR3 is 17 amino acids. CDR3 loop: CATSDGLDLQGTDTQYF. The CDR3 bases are TGTGCCACCAGTGACGGACTTGATCTGCAGGGGACAGATACGCAGTATTTT.

This chain joins TRBV7-8 and TRBJ2-5; 7 bases align to TRBD2. Germline V gene sequence: CDR1 SGHVS, CDR2 FQNEAQ. J gave up 3 bases and V 4 bases, and 8 bases lay outside the gene matches. The CDR3 consists of 15 residues. The CDR3 region is CASSSNRRGEETQYF. The CDR3 coding sequence is TGTGCCAGCAGCTCAAATCGCCGGGGGGAAGAGACCCAGTACTTC.

V usage is TRBV4-1 and J usage is TRBJ2-7, with D perhaps TRBD1 (6 bases). The CDR3 spans 17 residues. The germline V gene has CDR1 MGHRA and CDR2 YSYEKL. Trimming removed 3 bases at V and 2 bases at J, with 20 bases between. Written as DNA, the CDR3 is TGCGCCAGCAGCCACACGAATGTTGGGACATCCCCCTACGAGCAGTACGTC. Its translation: CASSHTNVGTSPYEQYV.

This clonotype came up a few times. V usage is TRBV20-1 and J usage is TRBJ1-1; a possible D gene is TRBD1 (5 bases). The CDR3 has 14 amino acids. CDR1 DFQATT and CDR2 SNEGSKA come from the germline V gene (reference sequence). V was cut by 0 bases and J by 3 bases, with 11 bases left in between. The CDR3 region is CSAREGGVDTEAFF. Here the CDR3 DNA reads TGCAGTGCTAGAGAGGGAGGGGTCGACACTGAAGCTTTCTTT.

In this sample, this clonotype turned up a few times. The chain employs TRBV14 and TRBJ2-7, with 9 bases matching TRBD2. The CDR3 contains 13 residues. V lost 4 bases, J lost 4 bases, and 2 bases stayed unmatched. Germline CDR1 is SGHDN and CDR2 is FVKESK. As DNA, the CDR3 is TGTGCCAGCAGCCCCCTAGCGGGATACGAGCAGTACGTC. Encoded protein: CASSPLAGYEQYV.

CDR3 region: CASSQDRGTGMGAGELFF. In DNA, the CDR3 is TGCGCCAGCAGCCAAGATCGAGGGACAGGGATGGGCGCCGGGGAGCTGTTTTTT. The rearrangement uses TRBV4-3 and TRBJ2-2; 9 bases are shared with TRBD1. Unmatched junction bases numbered 11, after V lost 0 bases and J lost 6 bases. The CDR3 length is 18 residues. Looked up from germline, CDR1 is LGHNA and CDR2 is YSLEER.

In this sample, this clonotype turned up a few times. The CDR3 is CAISDSGGMDQPQHF. CDR3 DNA: TGTGCCATCAGTGACTCTGGAGGGATGGATCAGCCCCAGCATTTT. V gene TRBV10-3 combines with J gene TRBJ1-5, with D unresolved. V lost 3 bases to trimming and J lost 5 bases, with 14 bases between them. This CDR3 is 15 amino acids long. Germline CDR1 reads ENHRY; CDR2 reads SYGVKD.

The sample holds a few counts of this clonotype. The chain uses TRBV6-4 and TRBJ1-2; D ambiguous. Germline-derived CDR1 and CDR2 are MRHNA and SNTAGT. This CDR3 region has 13 residues. The V gene lost 4 bases and the J gene lost 6 bases, with 12 bases spanning the gap. The CDR3 bases are TGTGCCAGCAGTGCGGAAGGGAGAAATGGCTACACCTTC. This encodes CASSAEGRNGYTF.

V is TRBV6-2 or TRBV6-3 and J is TRBJ1-5; TRBD1 aligns across 8 bases. The V gene's germline CDR1 is MNHEY and CDR2 SVGEGT. Trimming at V came to 4 bases and at J to 6 bases, leaving 11 bases not matched to a gene. The CDR3 extends over 16 amino acids. CDR3 protein: CASSLPPRTGSQPQHF. The CDR3 region has the DNA TGTGCCAGCAGTTTACCCCCTCGGACAGGGAGTCAGCCCCAGCATTTT.

The chain recombines TRBV18 with TRBJ1-1; 8 bases align to TRBD1. Germline loops: CDR1 KGHSH, CDR2 LQKENI. The CDR3 sequence is 11 residues long. After removal of 8 bases from V and 11 bases from J, the junction contained 7 bases not matched to a gene. DNA of the CDR3: TGTGCCAGCAACGACAGGGGCGATGCTTTCTTT. This encodes CASNDRGDAFF.